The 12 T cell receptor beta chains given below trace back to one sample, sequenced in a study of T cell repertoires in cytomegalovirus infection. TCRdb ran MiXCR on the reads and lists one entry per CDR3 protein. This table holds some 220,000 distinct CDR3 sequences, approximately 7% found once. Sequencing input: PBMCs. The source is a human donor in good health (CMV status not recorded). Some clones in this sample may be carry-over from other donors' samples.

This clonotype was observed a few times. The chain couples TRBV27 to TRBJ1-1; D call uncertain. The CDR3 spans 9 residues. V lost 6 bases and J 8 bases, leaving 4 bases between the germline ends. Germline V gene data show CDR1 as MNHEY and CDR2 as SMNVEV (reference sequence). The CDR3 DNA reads TGTGCCAGCAGCAACGAAGCTTTCTTT. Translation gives CASSNEAFF.

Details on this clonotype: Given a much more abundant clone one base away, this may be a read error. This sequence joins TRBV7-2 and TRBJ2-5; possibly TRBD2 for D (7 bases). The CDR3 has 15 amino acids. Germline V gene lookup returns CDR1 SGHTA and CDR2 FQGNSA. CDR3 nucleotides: TGTGCCAGTTCAGAGGGGGGGAACTTTAAAGAGACCGAGTACTTC. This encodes CASSEGGNFKETEYF.

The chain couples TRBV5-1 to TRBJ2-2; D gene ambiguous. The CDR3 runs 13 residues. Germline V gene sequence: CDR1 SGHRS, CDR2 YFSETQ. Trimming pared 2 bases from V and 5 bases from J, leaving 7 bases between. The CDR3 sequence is CASSFQDTGELFF. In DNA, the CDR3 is TGCGCCAGCAGCTTTCAAGATACCGGGGAGCTGTTTTTT.

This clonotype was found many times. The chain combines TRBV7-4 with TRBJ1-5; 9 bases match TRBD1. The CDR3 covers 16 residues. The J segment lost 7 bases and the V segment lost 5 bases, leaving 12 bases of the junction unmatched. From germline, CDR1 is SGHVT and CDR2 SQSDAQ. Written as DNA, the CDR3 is TGTGCCAGCAGCCGTCCGGGACAGGGTTTTCGGCAGCCCCAGCATTTT. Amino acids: CASSRPGQGFRQPQHF.

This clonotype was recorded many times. CDR3 sequence reads: CASSVTGVSYNEQFF. The CDR3 DNA reads TGTGCCAGCAGCGTCACAGGGGTTTCCTACAATGAGCAGTTCTTC. The chain has TRBV9 and TRBJ2-1; the match to TRBD1 covers 7 bases. Germline V lookup: CDR1 SGDLS, CDR2 YYNGEE. The CDR3 is 15 residues long. The V and J ends lost 2 bases and 1 base, in that order; junction bases with no gene match: 3. Full variable domain (missing parts from reference TRBV9 and TRBJ2-1): DSGVTQTPKHLITATGQRVTLRCSPRSGDLSVYWYQQSLDQGLQFLIQYYNGEERAKGNILERFSAQQFPDLHSELNLSSLELGDSALYFCASSVTGVSYNEQFFGPGTRLTVL.

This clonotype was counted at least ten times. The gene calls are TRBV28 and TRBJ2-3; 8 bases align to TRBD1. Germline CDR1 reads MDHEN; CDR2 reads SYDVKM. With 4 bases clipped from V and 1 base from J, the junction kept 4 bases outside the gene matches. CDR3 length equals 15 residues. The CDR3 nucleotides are TGTGCCAGCAGTTCGTTGACAGGGGGCACAGATACGCAGTATTTT. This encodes CASSSLTGGTDTQYF.

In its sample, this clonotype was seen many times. CDR3 loop: CASSRRGIDEQFF. In nucleotides, the CDR3 is TGTGCCAGTAGTCGCAGGGGTATCGATGAGCAGTTCTTC. The chain uses TRBV19 and TRBJ2-1; D is perhaps TRBD1 (6 bases). The CDR3 loop spans 13 amino acids. V lost 5 bases to trimming and J lost 8 bases, with 13 bases between them. CDR1 is LNHDA, CDR2 SQIVND, per germline (reference sequence).

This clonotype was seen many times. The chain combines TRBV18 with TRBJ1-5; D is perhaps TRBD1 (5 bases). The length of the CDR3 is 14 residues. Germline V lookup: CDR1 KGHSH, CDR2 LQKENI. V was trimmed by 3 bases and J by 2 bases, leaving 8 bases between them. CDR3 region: CASSPGTGNQPQHF. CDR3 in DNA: TGTGCCAGCTCACCGGGGACCGGCAATCAGCCCCAGCATTTT.

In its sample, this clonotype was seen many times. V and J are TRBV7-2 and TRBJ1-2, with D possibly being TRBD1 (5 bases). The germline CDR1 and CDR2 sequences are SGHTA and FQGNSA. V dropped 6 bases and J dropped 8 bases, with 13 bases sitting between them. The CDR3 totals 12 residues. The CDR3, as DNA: TGTGCCAGCAGTATCCGGGGCCTAGGCTACACCTTC. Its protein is CASSIRGLGYTF.

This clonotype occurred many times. This CDR3 is CASSADRTYEQYF. CDR3 in DNA: TGTGCCAGCAGTGCAGACAGGACCTACGAGCAGTACTTC. The chain combines TRBV2 with TRBJ2-7, with a tentative D call TRBD1 (6 bases). The germline gives CDR1 SNHLY, CDR2 FYNNEI. Trimming cost V 4 bases and J 2 bases, with 9 bases left between them. CDR3 length: 13 residues.

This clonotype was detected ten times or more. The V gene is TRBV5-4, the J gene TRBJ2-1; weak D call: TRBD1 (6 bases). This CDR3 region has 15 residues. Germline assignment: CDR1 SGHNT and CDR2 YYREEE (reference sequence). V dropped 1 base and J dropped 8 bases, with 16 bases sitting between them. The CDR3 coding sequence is TGTGCCAGCAGCTTGTTGGCAGGGGCTGGGGATGAGCAGTTCTTC. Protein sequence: CASSLLAGAGDEQFF.

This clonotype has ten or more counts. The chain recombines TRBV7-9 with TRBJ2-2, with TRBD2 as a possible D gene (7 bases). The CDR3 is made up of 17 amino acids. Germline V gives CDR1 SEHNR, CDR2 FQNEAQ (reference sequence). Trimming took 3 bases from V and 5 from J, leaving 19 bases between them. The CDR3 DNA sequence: TGTGCCAGCAGCTTCCACCGGGGGGCAGTCGTGACCGGGGAGCTGTTTTTT. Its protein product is CASSFHRGAVVTGELFF.